This TCR beta chain derives from a study of blood T cells in healthy people across ages. Study results and limitations: Diversity was estimated from one million T cells, and these estimates were considered underestimates. Possibly, changes in expanded clonotypes were confounded because donor CMV status was unknown.

A J-beta primer mix and a sample-barcoded 5' primer were used in a second PCR of about 7 to 12 cycles. Each CDR3 protein is one row after TCRdb ran MiXCR on the 5' RACE reads. The sample contains hundreds of thousands of distinct CDR3 sequences, 58% of which appear only once. This clonotype was seen a single time. The target antigen is unknown. There are 20 residues in the CDR3. Germline-derived CDR1 and CDR2 are DFQATT and SNEGSKA (reference sequence). The V end was cut by 1 base, the J end by 7 bases, with 32 bases between. The specimen was blood. This chain joins TRBV20-1 and TRBJ2-1, with D tentatively TRBD2 (6 bases). This TCR was recovered from a man aged 55-75 years in good health. The CDR3 DNA is TGCAGTGCTAGAGTTCCGCTCGGGGGACCCTCGGTTGTACACGTGAATGAGCAGTTCTTC. Residues: CSARVPLGGPSVVHVNEQFF.